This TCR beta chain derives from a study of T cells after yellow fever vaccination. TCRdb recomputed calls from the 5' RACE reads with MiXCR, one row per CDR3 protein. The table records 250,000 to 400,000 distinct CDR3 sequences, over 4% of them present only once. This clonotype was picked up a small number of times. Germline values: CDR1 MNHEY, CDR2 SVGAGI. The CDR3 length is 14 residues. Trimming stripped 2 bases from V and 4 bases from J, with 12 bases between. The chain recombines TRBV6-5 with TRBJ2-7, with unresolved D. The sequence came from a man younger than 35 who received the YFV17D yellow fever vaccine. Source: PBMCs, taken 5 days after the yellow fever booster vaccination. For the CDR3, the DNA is TGTGCCAGCAGTTACACACTTGGTACATACGAGCAGTACTTC. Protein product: CASSYTLGTYEQYF.